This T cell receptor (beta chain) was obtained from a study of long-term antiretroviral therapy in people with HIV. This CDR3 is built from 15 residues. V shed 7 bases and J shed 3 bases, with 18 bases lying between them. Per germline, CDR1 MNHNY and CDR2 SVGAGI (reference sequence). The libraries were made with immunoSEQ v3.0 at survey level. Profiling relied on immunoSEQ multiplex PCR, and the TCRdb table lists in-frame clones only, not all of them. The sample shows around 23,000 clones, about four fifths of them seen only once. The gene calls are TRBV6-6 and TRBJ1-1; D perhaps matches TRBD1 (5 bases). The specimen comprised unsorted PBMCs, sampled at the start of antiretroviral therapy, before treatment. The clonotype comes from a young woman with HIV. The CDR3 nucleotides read TGTGCCAGCAAGGATCCGGTGGGAGGGGACACTGAAGCTTTCTTT. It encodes CASKDPVGGDTEAFF.